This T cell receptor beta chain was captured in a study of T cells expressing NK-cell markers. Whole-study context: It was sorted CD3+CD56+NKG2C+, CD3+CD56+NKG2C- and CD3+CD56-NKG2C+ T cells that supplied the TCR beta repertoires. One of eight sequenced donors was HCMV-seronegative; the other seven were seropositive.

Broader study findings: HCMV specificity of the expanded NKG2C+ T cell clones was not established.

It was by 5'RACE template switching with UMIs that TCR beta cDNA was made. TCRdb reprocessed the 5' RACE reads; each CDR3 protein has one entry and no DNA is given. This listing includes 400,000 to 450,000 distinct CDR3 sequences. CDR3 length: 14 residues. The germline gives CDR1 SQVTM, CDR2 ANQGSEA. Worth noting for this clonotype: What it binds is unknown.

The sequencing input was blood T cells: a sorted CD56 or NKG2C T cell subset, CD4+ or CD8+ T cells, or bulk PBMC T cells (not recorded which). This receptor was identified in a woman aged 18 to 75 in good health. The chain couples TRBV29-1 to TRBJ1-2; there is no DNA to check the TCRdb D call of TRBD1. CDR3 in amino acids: CSVVGTGTGDGYTF.